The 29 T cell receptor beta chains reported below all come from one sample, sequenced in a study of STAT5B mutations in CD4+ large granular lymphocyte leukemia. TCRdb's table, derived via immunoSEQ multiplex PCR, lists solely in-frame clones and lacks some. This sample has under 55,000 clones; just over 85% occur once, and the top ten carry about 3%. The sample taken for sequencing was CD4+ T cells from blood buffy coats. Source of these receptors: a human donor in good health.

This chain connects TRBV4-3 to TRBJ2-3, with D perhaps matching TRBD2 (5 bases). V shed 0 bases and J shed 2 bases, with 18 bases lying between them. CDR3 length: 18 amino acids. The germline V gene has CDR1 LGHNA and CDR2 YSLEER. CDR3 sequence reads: CASSQDYLAVEFTDTQYF. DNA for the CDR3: TGCGCCAGCAGCCAAGATTATCTAGCAGTCGAATTCACAGATACGCAGTATTTT.

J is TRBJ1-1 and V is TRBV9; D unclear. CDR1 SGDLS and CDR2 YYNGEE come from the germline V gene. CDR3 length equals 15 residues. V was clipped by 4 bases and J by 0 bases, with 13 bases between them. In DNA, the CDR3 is TGTGCCAGCAGCCCCGGTGACATAATGAACACTGAAGCTTTCTTT. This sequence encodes CASSPGDIMNTEAFF.

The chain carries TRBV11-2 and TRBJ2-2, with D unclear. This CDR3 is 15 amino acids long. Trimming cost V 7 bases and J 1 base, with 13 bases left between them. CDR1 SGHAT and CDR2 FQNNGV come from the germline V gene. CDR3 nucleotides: TGTGCCAGCACCGTCATCACCGGGAACACCGGGGAGCTGTTTTTT. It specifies CASTVITGNTGELFF.

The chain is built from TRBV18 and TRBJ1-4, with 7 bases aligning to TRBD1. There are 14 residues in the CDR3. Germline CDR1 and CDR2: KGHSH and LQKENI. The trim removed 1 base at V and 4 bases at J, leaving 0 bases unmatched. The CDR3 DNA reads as TGTGCCAGCTCACCACGGGACAGTAATGAAAAACTGTTTTTT. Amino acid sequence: CASSPRDSNEKLFF.

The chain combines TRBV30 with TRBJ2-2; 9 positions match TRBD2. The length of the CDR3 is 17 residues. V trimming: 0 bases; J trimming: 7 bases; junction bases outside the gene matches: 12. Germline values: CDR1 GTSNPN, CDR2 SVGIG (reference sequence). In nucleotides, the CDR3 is TGTGCCTGGAGTGTACGGCGGCTAGCGGGATGGGTCGGGGAGCTGTTTTTT. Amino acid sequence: CAWSVRRLAGWVGELFF.

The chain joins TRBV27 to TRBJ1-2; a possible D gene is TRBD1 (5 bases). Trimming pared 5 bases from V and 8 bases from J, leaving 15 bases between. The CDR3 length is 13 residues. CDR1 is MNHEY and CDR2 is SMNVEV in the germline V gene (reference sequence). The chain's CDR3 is CASSPLGTEGYTF. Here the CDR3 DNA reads TGTGCCAGCAGTCCCCTAGGGACCGAGGGCTACACCTTC.

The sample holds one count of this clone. CDR3 in amino acids: CASSDPLLAGRYEQYF. CDR3 DNA sequence: TGTGCCAGCAGTGACCCCCTCCTAGCGGGTCGATACGAGCAGTACTTC. The chain links TRBV6-4 to TRBJ2-7, with 8 bases matching TRBD2. J was trimmed by 4 bases and V by 2 bases; bases with no gene match: 10. Germline-derived CDR1 and CDR2 are MRHNA and SNTAGT. The CDR3 covers 16 residues.

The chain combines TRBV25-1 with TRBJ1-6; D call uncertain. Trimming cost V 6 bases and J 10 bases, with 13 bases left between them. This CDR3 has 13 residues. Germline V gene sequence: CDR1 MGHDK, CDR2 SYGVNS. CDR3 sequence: CASSWSAGSPLHF. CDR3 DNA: TGTGCCAGCAGCTGGAGCGCGGGGTCACCCCTCCACTTT. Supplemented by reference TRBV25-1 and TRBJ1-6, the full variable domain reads EADIYQTPRYLVIGTGKKITLECSQTMGHDKMYWYQQDPGMELHLIHYSYGVNSTEKGDLSSESTVSRIRTEHFPLTLESARPSHTSQYLCASSWSAGSPLHFGNGTRLTVT.

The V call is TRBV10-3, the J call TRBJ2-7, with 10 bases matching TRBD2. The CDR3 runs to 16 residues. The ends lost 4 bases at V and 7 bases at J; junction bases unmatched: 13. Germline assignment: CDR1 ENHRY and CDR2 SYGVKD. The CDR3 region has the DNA TGTGCCATCAGTGCTAGCGGGAGCCAACCCACGGGTGAGCAGTACTTC. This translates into CAISASGSQPTGEQYF.

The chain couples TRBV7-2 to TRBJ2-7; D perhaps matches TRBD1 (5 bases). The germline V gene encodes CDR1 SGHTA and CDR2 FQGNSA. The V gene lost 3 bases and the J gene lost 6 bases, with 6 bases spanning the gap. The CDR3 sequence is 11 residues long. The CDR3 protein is CASSLGREQYF. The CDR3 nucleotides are TGTGCCAGCAGCTTGGGGCGCGAGCAGTACTTC.

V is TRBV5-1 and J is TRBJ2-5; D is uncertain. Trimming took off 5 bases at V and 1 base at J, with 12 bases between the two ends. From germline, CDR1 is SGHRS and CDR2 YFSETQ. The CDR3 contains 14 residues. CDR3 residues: CASRADFTQETQYF. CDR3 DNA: TGCGCCAGCAGGGCGGATTTTACCCAAGAGACCCAGTACTTC.

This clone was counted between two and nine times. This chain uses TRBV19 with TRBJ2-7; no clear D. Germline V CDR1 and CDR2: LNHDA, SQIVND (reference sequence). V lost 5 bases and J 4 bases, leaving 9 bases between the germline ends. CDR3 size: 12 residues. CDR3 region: CASSRDRYEQYF. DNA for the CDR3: TGTGCCAGTAGTCGAGATCGTTACGAGCAGTACTTC.

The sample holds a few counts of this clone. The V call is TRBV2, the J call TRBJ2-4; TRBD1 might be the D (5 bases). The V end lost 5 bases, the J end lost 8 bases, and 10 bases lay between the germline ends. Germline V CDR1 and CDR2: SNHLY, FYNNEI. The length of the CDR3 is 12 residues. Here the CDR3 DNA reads TGTGCCAGCAGTCAACAGGCGGACATTCAGTACTTC. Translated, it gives CASSQQADIQYF.

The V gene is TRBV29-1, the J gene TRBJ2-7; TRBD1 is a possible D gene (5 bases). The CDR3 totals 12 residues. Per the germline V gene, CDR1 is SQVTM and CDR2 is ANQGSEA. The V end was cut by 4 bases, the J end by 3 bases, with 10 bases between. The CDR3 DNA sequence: TGCAGCGTTGTCCCCACAGGCTACGAGCAGTACTTC. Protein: CSVVPTGYEQYF.

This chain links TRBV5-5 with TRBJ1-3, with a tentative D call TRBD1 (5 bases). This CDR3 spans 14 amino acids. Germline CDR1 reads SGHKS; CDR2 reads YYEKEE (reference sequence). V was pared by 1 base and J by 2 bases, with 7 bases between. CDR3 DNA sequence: TGTGCCAGCAGCTTGTCGGGACCTGGAAACACCATATATTTT. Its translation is CASSLSGPGNTIYF.

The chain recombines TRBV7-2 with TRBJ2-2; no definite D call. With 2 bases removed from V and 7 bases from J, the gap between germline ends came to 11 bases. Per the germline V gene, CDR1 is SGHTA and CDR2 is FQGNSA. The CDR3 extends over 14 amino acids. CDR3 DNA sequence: TGTGCCAGCAGCTTAAAGGCTGGCCGCGGGGAGCTGTTTTTT. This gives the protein CASSLKAGRGELFF.

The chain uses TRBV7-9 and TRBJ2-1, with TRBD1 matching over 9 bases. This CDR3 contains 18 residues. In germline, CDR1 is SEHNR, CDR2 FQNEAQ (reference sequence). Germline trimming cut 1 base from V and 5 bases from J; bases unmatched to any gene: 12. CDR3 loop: CASSLERDRDYRDNEQFF. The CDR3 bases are TGTGCCAGCAGCTTAGAGAGGGACAGGGACTATCGTGACAATGAGCAGTTCTTC.

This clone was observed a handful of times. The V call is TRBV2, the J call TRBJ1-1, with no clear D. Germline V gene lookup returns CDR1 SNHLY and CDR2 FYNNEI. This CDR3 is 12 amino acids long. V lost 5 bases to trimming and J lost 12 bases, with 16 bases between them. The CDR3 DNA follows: TGTGCCAGCAGTTACACGGACCTCGGCCCTTTCTTT. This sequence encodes CASSYTDLGPFF. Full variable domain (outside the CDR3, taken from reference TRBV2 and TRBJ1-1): EPEVTQTPSHQVTQMGQEVILRCVPISNHLYFYWYRQILGQKVEFLVSFYNNEISEKSEIFDDQFSVERPDGSNFTLKIRSTKLEDSAMYFCASSYTDLGPFFGQGTRLTVV.

CDR3 amino acids: CSVEALQGLNGYTF. In nucleotides, the CDR3 is TGCAGCGTTGAAGCTCTACAGGGGTTGAATGGCTACACCTTC. The chain links TRBV29-1 to TRBJ1-2; 7 positions match TRBD1. CDR1 is SQVTM, CDR2 ANQGSEA, per germline. J lost 6 bases, V lost 1 base, and 8 bases had no gene match. The CDR3 is made up of 14 amino acids. Variable domain in full (rest from reference TRBV29-1 and TRBJ1-2): SAVISQKPSRDICQRGTSLTIQCQVDSQVTMMFWYRQQPGQSLTLIATANQGSEATYESGFVIDKFPISRPNLTFSTLTVSNMSPEDSSIYLCSVEALQGLNGYTFGSGTRLTVV.

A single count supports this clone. This CDR3 is CASSKRTGINEKLFF. DNA of the CDR3: TGTGCCAGCAGCAAAAGGACAGGCATTAATGAAAAACTGTTTTTT. V gene TRBV27 combines with J gene TRBJ1-4, with 7 bases matching TRBD1. Trimming removed 6 bases from V and 4 bases from J; junction bases left unmatched: 8. CDR1 and CDR2 from the germline V gene are MNHEY and SMNVEV (reference sequence). CDR3 size: 15 residues.

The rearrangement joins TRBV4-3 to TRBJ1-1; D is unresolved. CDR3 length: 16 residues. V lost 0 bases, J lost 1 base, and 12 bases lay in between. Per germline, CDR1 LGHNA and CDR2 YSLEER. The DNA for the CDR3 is TGCGCCAGCAGCCAAGATTCTGGGTTGGCGAACACTGAAGCTTTCTTT. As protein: CASSQDSGLANTEAFF.

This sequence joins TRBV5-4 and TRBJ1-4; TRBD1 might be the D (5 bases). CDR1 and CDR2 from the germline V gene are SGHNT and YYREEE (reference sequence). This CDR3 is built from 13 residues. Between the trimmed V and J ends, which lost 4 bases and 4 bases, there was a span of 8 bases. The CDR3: CASSRDLNEKLFF. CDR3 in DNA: TGTGCCAGCAGCCGGGACCTTAATGAAAAACTGTTTTTT.

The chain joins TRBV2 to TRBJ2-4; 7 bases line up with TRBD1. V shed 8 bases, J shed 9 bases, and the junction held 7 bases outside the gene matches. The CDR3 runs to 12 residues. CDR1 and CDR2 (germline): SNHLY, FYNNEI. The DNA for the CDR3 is TGTGCCAGCGGACAGGTGGAGGCCATTCAGTACTTC. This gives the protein CASGQVEAIQYF.

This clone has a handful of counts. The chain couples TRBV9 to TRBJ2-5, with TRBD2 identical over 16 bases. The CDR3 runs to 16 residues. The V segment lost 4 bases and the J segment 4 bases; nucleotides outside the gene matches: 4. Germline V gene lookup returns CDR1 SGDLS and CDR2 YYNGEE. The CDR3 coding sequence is TGTGCCAGCAGCTCGGGACTAGCGGGAGGGGCAGAGACCCAGTACTTC. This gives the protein CASSSGLAGGAETQYF. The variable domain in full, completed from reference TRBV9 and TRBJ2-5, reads DSGVTQTPKHLITATGQRVTLRCSPRSGDLSVYWYQQSLDQGLQFLIQYYNGEERAKGNILERFSAQQFPDLHSELNLSSLELGDSALYFCASSSGLAGGAETQYFGPGTRLLVL.

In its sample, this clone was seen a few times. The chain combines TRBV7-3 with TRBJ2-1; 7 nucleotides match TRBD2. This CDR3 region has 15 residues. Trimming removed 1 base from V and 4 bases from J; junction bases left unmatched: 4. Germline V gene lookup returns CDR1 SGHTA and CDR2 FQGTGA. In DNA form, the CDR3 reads TGTGCCAGCAGCTTAAACAGCGGGGCTTACAATGAGCAGTTCTTC. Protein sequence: CASSLNSGAYNEQFF. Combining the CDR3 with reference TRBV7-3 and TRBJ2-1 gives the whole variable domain GAGVSQTPSNKVTEKGKYVELRCDPISGHTALYWYRQSLGQGPEFLIYFQGTGAADDSGLPNDRFFAVRPEGSVSTLKIQRTERGDSAVYLCASSLNSGAYNEQFFGPGTRLTVL.

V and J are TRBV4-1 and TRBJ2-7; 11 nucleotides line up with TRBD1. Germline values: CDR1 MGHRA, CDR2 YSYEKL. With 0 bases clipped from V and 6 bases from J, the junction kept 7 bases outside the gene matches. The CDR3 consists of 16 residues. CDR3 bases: TGCGCCAGCAGCCAAGATGACCGGGACAGGGGGTTCGAGCAGTACTTC. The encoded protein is CASSQDDRDRGFEQYF.

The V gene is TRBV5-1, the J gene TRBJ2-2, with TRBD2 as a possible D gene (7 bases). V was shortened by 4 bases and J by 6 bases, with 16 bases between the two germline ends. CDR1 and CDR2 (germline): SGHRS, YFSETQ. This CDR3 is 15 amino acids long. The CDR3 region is CASSLFGGHSGELFF. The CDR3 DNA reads TGCGCCAGCAGCCTATTCGGGGGGCATTCCGGGGAGCTGTTTTTT. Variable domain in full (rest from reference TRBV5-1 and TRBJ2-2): KAGVTQTPRYLIKTRGQQVTLSCSPISGHRSVSWYQQTPGQGLQFLFEYFSETQRNKGNFPGRFSGRQFSNSRSEMNVSTLELGDSALYLCASSLFGGHSGELFFGEGSRLTVL.

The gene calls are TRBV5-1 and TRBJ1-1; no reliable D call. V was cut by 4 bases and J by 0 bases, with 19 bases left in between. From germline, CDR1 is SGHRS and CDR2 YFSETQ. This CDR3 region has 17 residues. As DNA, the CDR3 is TGCGCCAGCAGCCTAACAGCGTCGGGAGGGATGAACACTGAAGCTTTCTTT. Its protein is CASSLTASGGMNTEAFF.

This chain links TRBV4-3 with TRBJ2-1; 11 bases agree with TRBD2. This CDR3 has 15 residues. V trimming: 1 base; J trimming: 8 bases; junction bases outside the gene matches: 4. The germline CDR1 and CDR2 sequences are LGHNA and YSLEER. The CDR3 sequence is CASSQALAGGYEQFF. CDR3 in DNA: TGCGCCAGCAGCCAAGCCCTAGCGGGAGGCTATGAGCAGTTCTTC.